This TCR beta chain was recovered during a study of T-cell memory formation after mild COVID-19. This clonotype was observed a few times. V trimming: 6 bases; J trimming: 5 bases; junction bases outside the gene matches: 10. Per germline, CDR1 SNHLY and CDR2 FYNNEI. CDR3 size: 15 residues. Using its own MiXCR run on the 5' RACE reads, TCRdb lists one record per CDR3 protein. The sample carries about 620,000 distinct CDR3 sequences, roughly 18% recorded once. The sample comprised PBMCs or a T cell subset sorted from them (not recorded which). The rearrangement uses TRBV2 and TRBJ2-7, with 10 bases matching TRBD1. The clonotype comes from an adult woman who had mild COVID-19 (a few samples of this study predate the infection). Cell type and time point are not known. The CDR3 DNA sequence: TGTGCCAGCAGAAAAAGGACAGGGGGTAGGGACGAGCAGTACTTC. Its protein product is CASRKRTGGRDEQYF.